This TCR beta chain appears in the sequencing data of a study of T cell repertoires in cytomegalovirus infection (dated by TCRdb to the late 2010s). In the study overall: Donor HLA type was relevant to the analysis, as public TCR beta signatures indicated carriage of CMV infection together with the matching HLA type.

General study outcomes and caveats: In the ex vivo response, HLA-C-restricted CMV-specific TCR beta clonotypes were dominant, and in two of eight donors the single most frequent clonotype came from this HLA-C-restricted group. Carriers of CMV infection plus the relevant HLA type were discriminated by the cumulative frequency of public TCR beta family members in the study cohort and in an independent 352-donor cohort.

This clonotype appeared many times. Its antigen is unknown. No base quality values were provided; no much bigger clone lies one nucleotide off. Sequenced using an Illumina HiSeq 1500. The public reads were reprocessed in TCRdb via fastp at Q25 and MiXCR, keeping in-frame beta chains. Entries are consolidated by CDR3 protein sequence, retaining the most common genes and DNA. The sample contains 300,000 to 450,000 distinct CDR3 sequences, around 18% of them found a single time. The top ten constitute 8.7% of the sample. Reading from cysteine to phenylalanine, the CDR3 counts 16 amino acids. Only CDR3 DNA remains: 48 bases, in frame from the first base. A distance of 14 bases separates the germline ends of V and J, which lose 0 bases and 6 bases respectively. Reading the germline V gene gives CDR1 SGHVS and CDR2 FQNEAQ.

Sample: PBMCs. The chain was built from TRBV7-8 and TRBJ1-4; possibly the D gene is TRBD1, per 6 matching bases. The clonotype originates from a human donor in good health (CMV status not recorded). Some clones in this sample may be carry-over from other donors' samples. The CDR3 region: CASSLALGQRYEKLFF. The nucleotide sequence is TGTGCCAGCAGCTTAGCGCTCGGACAGAGGTATGAAAAACTGTTTTTT. With all but the CDR3 taken from the reference TRBV7-8 and TRBJ1-4 genes, the full variable domain is: GAGVSQSPRYKVAKRGQDVALRCDPISGHVSLFWYQQALGQGPEFLTYFQNEAQLDKSGLPSDRFFAERPEGSVSTLKIQRTQQEDSAVYLCASSLALGQRYEKLFFGSGTQLSVL.